Below are 6 T cell receptor beta chains sequenced from a single sample in a study of T cell responses to AZD1222 COVID-19 vaccine. Method: immunoSEQ multiplex PCR; TCRdb's copy keeps in-frame clones and lacks some. This table has about 130,000 clones, over 75% appearing once. Source: peripheral blood, taken on day 0 of AZD1222 vaccination. These receptors came from an adult in good health.

In regard to this clone: This CDR3 is also generated by other DNA sequences in the sample. The rearrangement links TRBV12-3 or TRBV12-4 to TRBJ1-1; 8 nucleotides align to TRBD1. Trimming at V came to 6 bases and at J to 2 bases, leaving 2 bases not matched to a gene. This CDR3 spans 13 amino acids. CDR3 region: CASRGTGNTEAFF. CDR3 DNA: TGTGCCAGCAGGGGGACAGGAAACACTGAAGCTTTCTTT.

The CDR3 sequence: CAWSVLEGHTGELFF. The DNA for the CDR3 is TGTGCCTGGAGTGTTCTGGAGGGACACACCGGGGAGCTGTTTTTT. The chain joins TRBV30 to TRBJ2-2, with D possibly matching TRBD2 (6 bases). The V end was cut by 0 bases, the J end by 3 bases, with 11 bases between. The CDR3 totals 15 residues. CDR1 is GTSNPN and CDR2 is SVGIG in the germline V gene (reference sequence). The whole variable domain, remainder taken from reference TRBV30 and TRBJ2-2, is SQTIHQWPATLVQPVGSPLSLECTVEGTSNPNLYWYRQAAGRGLQLLFYSVGIGQISSEVPQNLSASRPQDRQFILSSKKLLLSDSGFYLCAWSVLEGHTGELFFGEGSRLTVL.

Notes on this clone: A read error may account for a junction end that differs from germline. V gene TRBV6-5 combines with J gene TRBJ2-1; D may match TRBD1 or TRBD2 (5 bases each). The CDR3 length is 15 residues. Germline V gene lookup returns CDR1 MNHEY and CDR2 SVGAGI. CDR3: CASSYSRTLSTSQIF. The CDR3 DNA follows: TGTGCCAGCAGTTACTCTCGGACACTTTCAACTAGTCAGATCTTC.

The chain employs TRBV19 and TRBJ2-2; D gene unclear. The CDR3 runs 13 residues. Trimming took off 3 bases at V and 6 bases at J, with 8 bases between the two ends. Looked up from germline, CDR1 is LNHDA and CDR2 is SQIVND (reference sequence). The CDR3 region is CASSIKGPGELFF. The CDR3, as DNA: TGTGCCAGTAGTATTAAGGGTCCCGGGGAGCTGTTTTTT.

The chain is built from TRBV4-3 and TRBJ2-7; D is perhaps TRBD2 (6 bases). The CDR3 has 13 amino acids. Germline CDR1 is LGHNA and CDR2 is YSLEER. Trimming removed 0 bases at V and 7 bases at J, with 10 bases between. The CDR3 is CASSQEVAEEQYF. DNA of the CDR3: TGCGCCAGCAGCCAAGAAGTAGCGGAAGAGCAGTACTTC.

This chain links TRBV18 with TRBJ2-1; 9 bases are shared with TRBD1. This CDR3 has 15 residues. Germline V gene data show CDR1 as KGHSH and CDR2 as LQKENI. The junction had 6 bases not matched to a gene; V was cut back by 6 bases and J by 3 bases. The DNA for the CDR3 is TGTGCCAGCTCCCGACAGGGGGGCGACTACAATGAGCAGTTCTTC. This encodes CASSRQGGDYNEQFF.